Shown below are 6 T cell receptor beta chains from a single sample sequenced in a study of blood T cell repertoires in COVID-19. Clones were sequenced by immunoSEQ multiplex PCR, and TCRdb holds only the in-frame ones, with some missing. This sample carries hundreds of thousands of clones, 83% of them seen once, and the ten largest clones take approximately 4.9%. Sample: PBMCs or T cells enriched from blood (not recorded which). These receptors were obtained from a woman aged 45-65 years who had been exposed to COVID-19.

This chain joins TRBV27 and TRBJ1-5; D remains ambiguous. The CDR3 consists of 16 residues. The ends were cut back, 5 bases at V and 4 bases at J, with 18 bases in the middle. Germline V CDR1 and CDR2: MNHEY, SMNVEV (reference sequence). CDR3 sequence reads: CASSQHGVLRNQPQHF. For the CDR3, the DNA is TGTGCCAGCAGTCAACACGGGGTACTGCGAAATCAGCCCCAGCATTTT.

The J gene is TRBJ2-5, the V gene TRBV10-3; TRBD1 is a possible D gene (5 bases). V was trimmed by 7 bases and J by 1 base, leaving 10 bases between them. Germline V lookup: CDR1 ENHRY, CDR2 SYGVKD. The CDR3 is made up of 13 amino acids. As DNA, the CDR3 is TGTGCCATCAATGACAGACTCCAAGAGACCCAGTACTTC. It translates to CAINDRLQETQYF.

The chain carries TRBV5-4 and TRBJ1-6, with 8 nucleotides matching TRBD1. V lost 4 bases and J lost 0; bases outside the gene matches: 12. Germline V gene sequence: CDR1 SGHNT, CDR2 YYREEE (reference sequence). This CDR3 is built from 19 residues. The CDR3 DNA reads TGTGCCAGCAGCATCAAGGCGACAGGGGCCCCCTCCTATAATTCACCCCTCCACTTT. It is translated as CASSIKATGAPSYNSPLHF.

The rearrangement uses TRBV28 and TRBJ1-6; D gene uncertain. CDR3 length equals 12 residues. Germline V gene lookup returns CDR1 MDHEN and CDR2 SYDVKM. The germline V and J ends were trimmed by 10 bases and 8 bases, with 12 bases remaining between them. In nucleotides, the CDR3 is TGTGCCACCAGGAGGCCCGATTCACCCCTCCACTTT. Its translation is CATRRPDSPLHF. The full variable domain, in which reference TRBV28 and TRBJ1-6 provide the parts outside the CDR3, is DVKVTQSSRYLVKRTGEKVFLECVQDMDHENMFWYRQDPGLGLRLIYFSYDVKMKEKGDIPEGYSVSREKKERFSLILESASTNQTSMYLCATRRPDSPLHFGNGTRLTVT.

This sequence joins TRBV2 and TRBJ2-3; a possible D gene is TRBD1 (6 bases). The ends were cut back, 7 bases at V and 2 bases at J, with 19 bases in the middle. Per germline, CDR1 SNHLY and CDR2 FYNNEI. CDR3 length: 16 residues. The CDR3 DNA is TGTGCCAGCAAGCCTAATATCAGGGGCTACACAGATACGCAGTATTTT. As protein: CASKPNIRGYTDTQYF.

The chain uses TRBV4-3 and TRBJ2-2; TRBD1 is a possible D gene (6 bases). The V gene's germline CDR1 is LGHNA and CDR2 YSLEER. Trimming took 4 bases from V and 7 from J, leaving 16 bases between them. There are 15 residues in the CDR3. CDR3 nucleotide sequence: TGCGCCAGCAGCCCTAATACAGGGTCGAGCGGGGAGCTGTTTTTT. It specifies CASSPNTGSSGELFF.